This TCR beta chain appears in the sequencing data of a study of T cells after posttransplantation cyclophosphamide (dated by TCRdb to about 2016). Context from the whole study: Using TRB sequencing, the study followed how the T cell repertoire rebuilt after myeloablative bone marrow transplantation with posttransplantation cyclophosphamide given as GVHD prophylaxis. Blood from every one of the 30 to 40 PTCy patients who had 1-year posttransplant specimens underwent TRB sequencing. Public TRB sequences were queried against a database of over 3,000 sequences associated with responses to pathogens, tumor antigens, self-antigens and alloantigens. Because TRA and TRB clonality correlated tightly in fewer than 10 samples, the subsequent TCR analyses were limited to TRB only. In 3 patients, TRB sequencing was also performed on up to 3 more blood samples taken 2 to 5.2 years after transplant, and in 4 patients, pretransplant blood was also TRB-sequenced. Samples from fewer than 40 PTCy-treated patients and under 20 related bone marrow donors of those patients were subjected to antigen receptor sequencing.

The V end gives up 0 bases and the J end 2 bases, leaving 8 bases in the junction not matched to a gene. CDR1 and CDR2 (SGHRS, YFSETQ) derive from the germline V gene. From the cysteine up to the phenylalanine, the CDR3 has a length of 17 residues. The CDR3 DNA has 51 bases and is translated from base 1. Peripheral blood samples were provided by related bone marrow donors on the day of marrow donation. Peripheral blood and bone marrow mononuclear cells were isolated by Ficoll-Hypaque density centrifugation and were cryopreserved. TRB sequencing was run on genomic DNA with either the immunoSEQ assay at survey resolution or the hsTCRB kit. The authors' analysis ran thus. The immunoSEQ software was used for initial read processing, and the LymphoSeq R package was used for repertoire analyses. Clonality was calculated as 1 minus normalized Shannon entropy, and the Gini coefficient was also calculated for each TRB dataset. To infer phenotypes in unsorted samples, TRB sequences from sorted subsets of the recipient or donor were mapped onto unsorted samples from the same recipient. TCRdb took this table from immuneACCESS and kept in-frame rearrangements with V and J called. Such tables lack part of the clones; where checked against another copy, unresolved V genes explain under half of the gap, and the rest is unexplained. Clonal size and the V and J genes are those of that table, whereas D and trimming came from the DNA. This sample is represented by under 50,000 clones, with no singletons among them. Of the sample, roughly 2.4% is held by the ten largest clones.

The study at large found these results: The TRB repertoires of T cells infiltrating skin or the GI tract showed only limited overlap with the TRB repertoires found in blood. At 1-2 months, donor-recipient similarity was low but rose over the first year, and the later blood repertoires were often dominated by donor CD8+ memory clones. Across the approximately 47 patients, TRB clonality was highly associated with recipient CMV seropositivity and CMV reactivation, and diversity with PTCy was similar to that in the CNI/methotrexate controls.

This clone appeared many times. Its recognized antigen is unknown. No base qualities exist here, and no much larger clone lies one base off it. Sequencing input: PBMCs. This clonotype originated in a man aged 40-50 years in good health, CMV-negative, and a related stem cell transplant donor. Recombination connected TRBV5-1 to TRBJ2-7; a stretch of 10 junction bases matches TRBD2. CDR3 protein: CASSLVSSGSFAYEQYF. The DNA sequence is given as TGCGCCAGCAGCTTGGTATCTAGCGGGAGTTTCGCCTACGAGCAGTACTTC.